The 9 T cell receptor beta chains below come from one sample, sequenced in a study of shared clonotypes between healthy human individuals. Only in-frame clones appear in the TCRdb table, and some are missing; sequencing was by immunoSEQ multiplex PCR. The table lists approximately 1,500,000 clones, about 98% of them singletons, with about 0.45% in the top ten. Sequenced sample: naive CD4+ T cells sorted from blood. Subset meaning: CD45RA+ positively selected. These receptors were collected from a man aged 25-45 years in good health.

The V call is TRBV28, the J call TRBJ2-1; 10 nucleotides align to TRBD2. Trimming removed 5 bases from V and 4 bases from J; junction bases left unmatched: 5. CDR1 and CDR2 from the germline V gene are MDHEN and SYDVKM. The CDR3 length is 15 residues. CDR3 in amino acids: CASSEAGGIYNEQFF. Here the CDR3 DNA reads TGTGCCAGCAGTGAAGCGGGAGGGATTTACAATGAGCAGTTCTTC. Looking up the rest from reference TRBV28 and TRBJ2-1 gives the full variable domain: DVKVTQSSRYLVKRTGEKVFLECVQDMDHENMFWYRQDPGLGLRLIYFSYDVKMKEKGDIPEGYSVSREKKERFSLILESASTNQTSMYLCASSEAGGIYNEQFFGPGTRLTVL.

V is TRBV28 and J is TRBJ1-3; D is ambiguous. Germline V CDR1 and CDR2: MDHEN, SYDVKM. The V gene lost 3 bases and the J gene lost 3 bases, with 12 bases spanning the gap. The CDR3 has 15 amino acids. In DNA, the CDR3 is TGTGCCAGCAGTTTTCTGGCTGCTGGTGGAAACACCATATATTTT. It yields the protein CASSFLAAGGNTIYF.

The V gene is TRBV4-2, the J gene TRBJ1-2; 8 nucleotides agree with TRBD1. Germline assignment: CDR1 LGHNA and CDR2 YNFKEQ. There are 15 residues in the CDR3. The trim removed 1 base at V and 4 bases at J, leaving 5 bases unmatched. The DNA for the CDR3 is TGTGCCAGCAGCCAAGTGACAGGGGCTAGCTATGGCTACACCTTC. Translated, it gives CASSQVTGASYGYTF.

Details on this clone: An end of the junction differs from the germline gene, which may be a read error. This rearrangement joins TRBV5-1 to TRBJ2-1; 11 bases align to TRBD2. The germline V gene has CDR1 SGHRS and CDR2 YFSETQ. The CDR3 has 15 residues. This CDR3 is CASNSQGPSGGPRVF. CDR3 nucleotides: TGCGCCAGCAATTCCCAGGGCCCTAGCGGGGGGCCGAGGGTCTTC. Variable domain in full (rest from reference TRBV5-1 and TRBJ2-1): KAGVTQTPRYLIKTRGQQVTLSCSPISGHRSVSWYQQTPGQGLQFLFEYFSETQRNKGNFPGRFSGRQFSNSRSEMNVSTLELGDSALYLCASNSQGPSGGPRVFGPGTRLTVL.

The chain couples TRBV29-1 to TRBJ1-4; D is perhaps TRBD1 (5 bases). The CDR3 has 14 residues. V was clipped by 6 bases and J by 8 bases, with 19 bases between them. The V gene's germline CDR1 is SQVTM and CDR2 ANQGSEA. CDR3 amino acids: CSVGQRAEREKLFF. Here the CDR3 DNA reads TGCAGCGTGGGGCAACGAGCGGAAAGAGAAAAACTGTTTTTT.

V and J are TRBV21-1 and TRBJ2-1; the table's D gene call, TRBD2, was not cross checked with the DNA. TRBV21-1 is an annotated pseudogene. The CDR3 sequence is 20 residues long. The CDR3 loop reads CASSKPPGLAGGQGLNEQFF. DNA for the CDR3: TGTGCCAGCAGCAAACCTCCGGGACTAGCGGGAGGTCAGGGGTTAAATGAGCAGTTCTTC.

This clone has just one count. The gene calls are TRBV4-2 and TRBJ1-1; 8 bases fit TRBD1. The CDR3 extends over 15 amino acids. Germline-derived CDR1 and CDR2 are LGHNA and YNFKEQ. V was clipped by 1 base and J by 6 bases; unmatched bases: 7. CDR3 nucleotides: TGTGCCAGCAGCCAAGTCTTGCAGGGGGCTTCTGAAGCTTTCTTT. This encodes CASSQVLQGASEAFF.

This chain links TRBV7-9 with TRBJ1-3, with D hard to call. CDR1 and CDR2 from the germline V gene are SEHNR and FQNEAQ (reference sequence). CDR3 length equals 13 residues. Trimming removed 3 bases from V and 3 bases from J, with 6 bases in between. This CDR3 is CASSLTDGNTIYF. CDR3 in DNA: TGTGCCAGCAGCTTGACGGATGGAAACACCATATATTTT.

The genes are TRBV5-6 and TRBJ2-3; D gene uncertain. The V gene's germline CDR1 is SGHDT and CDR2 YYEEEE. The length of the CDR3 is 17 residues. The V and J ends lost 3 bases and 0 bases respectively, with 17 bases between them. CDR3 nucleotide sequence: TGTGCCAGCAGCTCTCACGGTTCCACACCAAGCACAGATACGCAGTATTTT. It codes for CASSSHGSTPSTDTQYF.